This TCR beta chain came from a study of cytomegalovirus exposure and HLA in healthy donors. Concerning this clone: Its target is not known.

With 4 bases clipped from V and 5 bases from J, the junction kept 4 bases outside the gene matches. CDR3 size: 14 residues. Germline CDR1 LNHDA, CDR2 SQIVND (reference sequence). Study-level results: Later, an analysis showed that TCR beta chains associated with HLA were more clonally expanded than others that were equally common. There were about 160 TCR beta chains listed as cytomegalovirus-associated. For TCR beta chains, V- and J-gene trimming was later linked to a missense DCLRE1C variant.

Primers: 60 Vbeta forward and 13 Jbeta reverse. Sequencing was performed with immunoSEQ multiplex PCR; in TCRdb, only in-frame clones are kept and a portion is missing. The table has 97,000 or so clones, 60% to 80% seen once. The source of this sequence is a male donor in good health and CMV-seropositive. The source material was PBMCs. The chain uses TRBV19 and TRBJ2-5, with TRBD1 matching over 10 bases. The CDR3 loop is CASSTRTGGETQYF. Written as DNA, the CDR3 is TGTGCCAGTAGTACACGGACAGGGGGGGAGACCCAGTACTTC.